What follows are 4 T cell receptor beta chains derived from one specimen sequenced in a study of shared clonotypes between healthy human individuals. The repertoire was sequenced with immunoSEQ multiplex PCR; TCRdb's copy has only in-frame clones and lacks some. The table records roughly 2.5 million clones, roughly 92% of them present only once. Source material: naive CD4+ T cells sorted from blood. The subset is: CD45RA+ positively selected. The origin of the receptors is a young man in good health.

The CDR3 DNA follows: TGTGCCAGCAGCCGGGGGCCGGTAAACTACGAGCAGTACTTC. It encodes CASSRGPVNYEQYF. This chain connects TRBV11-2 to TRBJ2-7, with D possibly called TRBD1 or TRBD2 (6 bases each). In germline, CDR1 is SGHAT, CDR2 FQNNGV. V lost 5 bases, J lost 3 bases, and 14 bases lay in between. The CDR3 totals 14 residues.

The chain recombines TRBV19 with TRBJ1-1, with D unresolved. Trimming removed 8 bases at V and 0 bases at J, with 4 bases between. This CDR3 spans 11 amino acids. CDR1 LNHDA and CDR2 SQIVND come from the germline V gene (reference sequence). CDR3 protein: CASEMNTEAFF. The CDR3 DNA reads as TGTGCCAGTGAGATGAACACTGAAGCTTTCTTT.

In this sample, this clone turned up once. Here the CDR3 reads CASSGSRDVGYGYTF. The CDR3 nucleotides are TGTGCCAGCAGTGGATCGAGGGATGTGGGCTATGGCTACACCTTC. This chain joins TRBV2 and TRBJ1-2; D is ambiguous. The CDR3 is made up of 15 amino acids. The V end lost 4 bases, the J end lost 4 bases, and 16 bases lay between the germline ends. Germline CDR1 and CDR2: SNHLY and FYNNEI.

This chain connects TRBV27 to TRBJ1-2; 11 bases are a match to TRBD1. The V and J ends lost 6 bases and 8 bases, in that order; junction bases with no gene match: 8. The CDR3 has 14 residues. Per germline, CDR1 MNHEY and CDR2 SMNVEV (reference sequence). The CDR3 here is CASSPGTGGLGYTF. The CDR3 DNA reads as TGTGCCAGCAGCCCCGGGACAGGGGGGCTGGGCTACACCTTC.